A selection of T cell receptor beta chains follows, all from one sample in a study of Tregs in tolerant kidney transplant recipients. Data came from immunoSEQ multiplex PCR; TCRdb stores just in-frame clones and leaves some out. The data show hundreds of thousands of clones, approximately 84% seen once. The source material was CD4+ T cells from blood. The source is a human donor in good health. Each CDR3 is given with its conserved first and last residue. Fields, in order: J gene, V gene, CDR3 protein.

TRBJ1-5,TRBV11-3,CASSLAAGPYSNQPQHF
TRBJ2-3,TRBV7-2,CASTPRWGTDTQYF
TRBJ1-3,TRBV7-9,CASSLAISGNTIYF
TRBJ2-3,TRBV2,CASSGRGQGLSDTQYF
TRBJ1-5,TRBV18,CASSPAGNQPQHF
TRBJ1-5,TRBV7-2,CASSSPRGGYSNQPQHF
TRBJ1-1,TRBV7-9,CASSLQGQRFGNTEAFF
TRBJ2-3,TRBV19,CASTHHGDTQYF
TRBJ2-1,TRBV9,CASSVQGDNYNEQFF
TRBJ2-3,TRBV18,CASSLTLEDTQYF
TRBJ2-6,TRBV11-2,CASSRTTGLTGANVLTF
TRBJ1-5,TRBV27,CASTPGGWDSNQPQHF
TRBJ2-2,TRBV5-1,CASSSGPGQGPGELFF
TRBJ2-3,TRBV5-8,CASSSTPATAQYF
TRBJ1-3,TRBV6-5,CASRWGTGNTIYF
TRBJ1-1,TRBV7-9,CASSFMKDTEAFF
TRBJ1-6,TRBV6-5,CASRPRDRPDSPLHF
TRBJ2-5,TRBV27,CASRGQGRLPAQYF
TRBJ1-2,TRBV6-6,CASSYSRGNGYTF
TRBJ2-3,TRBV7-8,CASSLEPVSLHTDTQYF
TRBJ1-5,TRBV6-5,CASSYSRVRKPQHF
TRBJ2-7,TRBV7-2,CASSLVRGFTYEQYF
TRBJ1-1,TRBV14,CASSQDWGRVDTEAFF